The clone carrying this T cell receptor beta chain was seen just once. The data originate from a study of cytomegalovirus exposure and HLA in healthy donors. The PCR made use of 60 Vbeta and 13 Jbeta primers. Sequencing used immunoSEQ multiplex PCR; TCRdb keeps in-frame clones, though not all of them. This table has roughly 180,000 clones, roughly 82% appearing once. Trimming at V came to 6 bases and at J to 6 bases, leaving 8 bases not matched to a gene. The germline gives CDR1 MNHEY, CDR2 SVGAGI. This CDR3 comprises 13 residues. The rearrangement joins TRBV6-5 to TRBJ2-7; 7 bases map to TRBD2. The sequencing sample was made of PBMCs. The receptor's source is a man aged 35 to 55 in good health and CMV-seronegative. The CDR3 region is CASRSLSGGEQYF. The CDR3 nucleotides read TGTGCCAGCAGATCTTTGTCGGGGGGCGAGCAGTACTTC.